In this sample, the clone carrying this T cell receptor (beta chain) turned up a few times. An end of the junction does not agree with germline; a read error may underlie this. This sample stems from a study of blood T cells in healthy people across ages. The CDR3 is 12 residues long. Per the germline V gene, CDR1 is SGHKS and CDR2 is YYEKEE (reference sequence). Every sample gave at least 5 micrograms of total RNA when it was extracted. Then a second PCR, running about 6 to 12 cycles, was carried out with a sample-barcoded 5' primer and a J-beta primer mix. TCRdb re-analysed the 5' RACE reads in MiXCR, keeping a single row per CDR3 protein. This table has about 930,000 distinct CDR3 sequences, just under 30% appearing once. These records were also assigned to another study, of T cells of mothers and their children. That publication notes: All extracted RNA went into cDNA synthesis, around 1.4 ug per 15 ul.

This clonotype was obtained from a woman aged 35 to 49 in good health. Material: blood. The chain uses TRBV5-5 and TRBJ2-7; D call uncertain. CDR3 DNA: TGTGCCAACAGCCTCTTCTCCTACGAGCAGTACTTC. It translates to CANSLFSYEQYF.